Sequencing of this T cell receptor beta chain was carried out in a study of identical twins. Whole-study findings and limits: The more abundant beta clonotypes in cord blood had fewer insertions, and memory repertoires did not show this.

After removal of 4 bases from V and 5 bases from J, the junction contained 6 bases not matched to a gene. The CDR3 consists of 16 residues. Germline-derived CDR1 and CDR2 are SGHRS and YFSETQ. As for this clonotype: Its antigen is unknown.

The cDNA had a unique molecular identifier and a template-switch universal primer site. From the 5' RACE reads, TCRdb called clonotypes with MiXCR, one entry per CDR3 protein. This table has about 790,000 distinct CDR3 sequences, 15% to 20% appearing once. The same specimen was also included in a second study, on T cells expressing NK-cell markers. As that report states: Among eight sequenced donors, seven carried HCMV seropositivity while one was seronegative. In about six donors, dominant CD3+CD56+NKG2C+ clones formed roughly 1.0-7.5% of CD8+ cells.

The chain couples TRBV5-1 to TRBJ2-3; 14 positions agree with TRBD2. The sequence derives from a young woman in good health. Sequenced material: PBMCs. The CDR3 sequence is CASSKGLAGEVDTQYF. CDR3 nucleotides: TGCGCCAGCAGCAAGGGACTAGCGGGAGAGGTAGATACGCAGTATTTT.